This T cell receptor beta chain was found in a study of chemoradiotherapy in HPV16-positive cancers. Across the study: Candidate HPV-specific T-cell clones and common TCR motifs came from functional assays in a couple of HPV16-positive patients. Study results and caveats: HPV-responsive T-cell expansion during chemoradiotherapy was linked to improved recurrence-free survival in HPV16-positive patients. Non-HPV-specific T cells did not expand in tumors during treatment, whereas candidate HPV-specific clones and E7-related motifs did.

This clone was counted a single time. What it recognizes is unknown. The germline V gene encodes CDR1 LNHDA and CDR2 SQIVND (reference sequence). The junction had 9 bases not matched to a gene; V was cut back by 4 bases and J by 1 base. The CDR3 runs 17 residues. This table comes from immunoSEQ multiplex PCR, and its TCRdb copy is limited to in-frame clones, with some not included. The sample includes roughly 12,000 clones, around 68% of them seen just once. Samples were taken several times over chemoradiotherapy. The rearrangement uses TRBV19 and TRBJ1-5; 8 bases are shared with TRBD1. The specimen was taken from a patient who underwent chemoradiotherapy. This receptor was taken from a human donor with HPV-associated anogenital cancer. CDR3 residues: CASSTLRTGTSNQPQHF. DNA of the CDR3: TGTGCCAGTAGTACTCTCCGGACAGGGACGAGCAATCAGCCCCAGCATTTT. The entire variable domain, with the rest obtained from reference TRBV19 and TRBJ1-5, is as follows: DGGITQSPKYLFRKEGQNVTLSCEQNLNHDAMYWYRQDPGQGLRLIYYSQIVNDFQKGDIAEGYSVSREKKESFPLTVTSAQKNPTAFYLCASSTLRTGTSNQPQHFGDGTRLSIL.